Below, one TCR beta chain is given with its context. The antigen is undetermined. Carrying UMI labels, the TRB cDNA libraries were prepared through 5' RACE. Following a re-call of the 5' RACE reads, TCRdb has one entry per CDR3 protein and lacks DNA. The sample includes some 120,000 distinct CDR3 sequences. This entry belongs to a study of CXCR3-negative and CXCR3-positive naive CD8 T cells. Whole-study results and caveats: When CXCR3-positive naive cells were set against CXCR3-negative naive cells, the former had more hydrophobic TRB CDR3s.

Source material: naive CXCR3+ CD8+ T cells from blood. Subset here: CD45RO-CCR7+CD27+CD95- naive CD8+ T cells expressing CXCR3 (TNR3+). The receptor comes from a human donor in good health. Some clones in this sample may be carry-over from other donors' samples.

CDR3 in amino acids: CSAPVHTGELFF. The V and J genes are TRBV29-1 and TRBJ2-2; TCRdb reports TRBD1, a call that lacks DNA to check it against. This CDR3 has 12 amino acids. CDR1 is SQVTM and CDR2 is ANQGSEA in the germline V gene.